A single TCR beta chain is shown here with its context. Its antigen is currently unknown. The data were obtained in a study of response to subunit inactivated influenza vaccine. Whole-study findings and limits: Authors suggested that a seasonal influenza vaccination recruits few new T cells each time.

The CDR3 is 14 amino acids. CDR1 is SGHTA, CDR2 FQGNSA, per germline. V was clipped by 8 bases and J by 0 bases, with 10 bases between them. TCRdb ran MiXCR on the RT-PCR reads and lists one entry per CDR3 protein. The data show 500,000 or so distinct CDR3 sequences, 9.5% to 13% seen once. The sequencing here drew on PBMCs from blood, taken roughly 48 days after vaccination. The chain couples TRBV7-2 to TRBJ2-2; D uncertain. This TCR was recovered from a man aged 45-60 years who received an inactivated influenza vaccine. CDR3 protein: CASSRAANTGELFF. CDR3 coding DNA: TGTGCCAGCTCCCGTGCTGCGAACACCGGGGAGCTGTTTTTT.